The following is a TCR beta chain sequence with its context. What it binds is not known. These data come from a study of post-analysis software for immune sequencing data. About the study: Secondary progressive, relapsing-remitting and progressive-relapsing multiple sclerosis were among the included disease courses. Study-wide points: Four or five TRBV segments (TRBV5-6, TRBV5-1 and TRBV20-1 among them) occurred more frequently in patients than in controls. Under the F measure, samples that were prepared in one batch clustered strongly together.

Trimming removed 8 bases from V and 1 base from J; junction bases left unmatched: 5. This CDR3 comprises 14 residues. CDR1 MNHNY and CDR2 SVGAGI come from the germline V gene (reference sequence). Every TCR beta cDNA library bore unique molecular identifiers. T cells numbering about 0.95 to 10 million gave rise to a few hundred thousand cDNA molecules. TCRdb re-called the PCR reads through MiXCR, storing one row per CDR3 protein. The table records about 540,000 distinct CDR3 sequences, under 40% of them present only once. The sequenced sample consisted of blood. This sequence joins TRBV6-6 and TRBJ2-3; 8 nucleotides match TRBD2. The sequence derives from a girl aged 2-17 years with multiple sclerosis. The CDR3 nucleotides read TGTGCCAGCCAGCGGGGGTCGGGCACAGATACGCAGTATTTT. Translation: CASQRGSGTDTQYF.